This T cell receptor (beta chain) was captured in a study of yellow fever vaccine responses in identical twins. TCRdb itself ran the RT-PCR reads through MiXCR, one entry per CDR3 protein. In the table there are some 20,000 distinct CDR3 sequences, around 74% of which are singletons. The clonotype was recovered from a woman younger than 35 who received the yellow fever vaccine. Sample: T cells from blood (PBMCs), unsorted or a sorted subset (not recorded which), taken before or after yellow fever vaccination (not recorded which).

The CDR3 bases are TGTGCCAGCAGCTTGGATTATGGGACACCGAATGAGCAGTTCTTC. This encodes CASSLDYGTPNEQFF. The chain is built from TRBV5-4 and TRBJ2-1; TRBD1 might be the D (6 bases). The CDR3 sequence is 15 residues long. Per the germline V gene, CDR1 is SGHNT and CDR2 is YYREEE (reference sequence). V shed 0 bases and J shed 7 bases, with 14 bases lying between them.